This T cell receptor (beta chain) is drawn from a study of T cell responses to AZD1222 COVID-19 vaccine. As for this clone: The antigen is unknown.

The data were produced by immunoSEQ multiplex PCR, yet TCRdb's version contains in-frame clones alone and is incomplete. The sample has 160,000 or so clones; approximately 90% are singletons. V was clipped by 7 bases and J by 3 bases; unmatched bases: 5. The germline gives CDR1 SGHDT, CDR2 YYEEEE. The CDR3 has 13 amino acids. Study-wide findings and caveats: Among AZD1222 vaccinees, only 5 to 7 were seropositive at baseline. Among spike-specific TCRs, nearly half reportedly target unmutated variant regions. Clonal diversity was possibly underestimated, and the donors were mostly white British, with more females. Vaccination with two AZD1222 doses was followed by a rise in Spike-specific TCR breadth and depth.

Sequencing was performed on peripheral blood, taken 28 days after the second dose of the MenACWY control vaccine. This sequence originates from an adult who received the MenACWY meningococcal vaccine as a control. The chain is built from TRBV5-6 and TRBJ2-7; the match to TRBD1 covers 9 bases. The CDR3, as DNA: TGTGCCAGCTTGAAGGGACAGGGCTACGAGCAGTACTTC. Its protein product is CASLKGQGYEQYF.